A selection of T cell receptor beta chains follows, all from one sample in a study of blood T cell repertoires in COVID-19. The repertoire was sequenced with immunoSEQ multiplex PCR; TCRdb's copy has only in-frame clones and lacks some. Counted here are tens of thousands of clones, approximately 89% occurring once; the ten biggest clones make up approximately 40%. The sequenced sample consisted of peripheral blood. The receptors originated from a man between 60 and 75 years old with active or convalescent COVID-19. Both conserved end residues are part of each CDR3. A D gene is named only where the DNA matches it firmly. Size tells how often a clone was seen (once, few, many) or the class of an expanded clone, and some rows leave it out.

TRBV14	once	TRBJ2-6	NA	CASSQRTRSSGANVLTF	TGTGCCAGCAGCCAGAGGACAAGATCCTCTGGGGCCAACGTCCTGACTTTC
TRBV15	NA	TRBJ2-1	TRBD2	CATSTTSGGSVNEQFF	TGTGCCACCAGCACCACTAGCGGGGGATCGGTAAATGAGCAGTTCTTC
TRBV19	NA	TRBJ1-1	NA	CASRTQGLTEAFF	TGTGCCAGTAGAACACAGGGTCTCACTGAAGCTTTCTTT
TRBV5-6	NA	TRBJ1-6	TRBD1	CASSGTGRNSPLHF	TGTGCCAGCAGCGGGACAGGGAGGAATTCACCCCTCCACTTT
TRBV7-9	once	TRBJ2-2	NA	CASSFRGKNTGELFF	TGTGCCAGCAGCTTTAGGGGAAAGAACACCGGGGAGCTGTTTTTT
TRBV6-1	NA	TRBJ1-6	TRBD1	CASSERQGGKNWSPLHF	TGTGCCAGCAGTGAGAGACAGGGGGGCAAAAATTGGTCACCCCTCCACTTT
TRBV7-7	NA	TRBJ2-2	TRBD2	CASSLGAGGTNTGELFF	TGTGCCAGCAGCTTAGGAGCGGGAGGGACTAACACCGGGGAGCTGTTTTTT
TRBV25-1	NA	TRBJ2-1	NA	CASSGYPSYNEQFF	TGTGCCAGCAGTGGCTATCCTTCCTACAATGAGCAGTTCTTC
TRBV29-1	NA	TRBJ2-2	TRBD1	CSVAQGSANTGELFF	TGCAGCGTTGCACAGGGGTCAGCGAACACCGGGGAGCTGTTTTTT
TRBV6-5	once	TRBJ1-4	NA	CASKTGNFEKLFF	TGTGCCAGCAAAACAGGGAATTTTGAAAAACTGTTTTTT
TRBV5-5	NA	TRBJ1-1	TRBD1	CASSLVFGQGFTEAFF	TGTGCCAGCAGCTTGGTTTTCGGACAGGGGTTCACTGAAGCTTTCTTT
TRBV28	NA	TRBJ2-1	NA	CASGPYHEQFF	TGTGCCAGCGGGCCCTACCATGAGCAGTTCTTC
TRBV29-1	NA	TRBJ2-1	NA	CSVDESVDEQFF	TGCAGCGTTGATGAGTCGGTCGATGAGCAGTTCTTC
TRBV3-1/TRBV3-2	NA	TRBJ1-3	NA	CASSQIEAAGNTIYF	TGTGCCAGCAGCCAGATTGAGGCGGCTGGAAACACCATATATTTT
TRBV6-4	NA	TRBJ2-3	TRBD2	CASSEWGGGGTDTQYF	TGTGCCAGCAGTGAATGGGGGGGAGGTGGAACAGATACGCAGTATTTT